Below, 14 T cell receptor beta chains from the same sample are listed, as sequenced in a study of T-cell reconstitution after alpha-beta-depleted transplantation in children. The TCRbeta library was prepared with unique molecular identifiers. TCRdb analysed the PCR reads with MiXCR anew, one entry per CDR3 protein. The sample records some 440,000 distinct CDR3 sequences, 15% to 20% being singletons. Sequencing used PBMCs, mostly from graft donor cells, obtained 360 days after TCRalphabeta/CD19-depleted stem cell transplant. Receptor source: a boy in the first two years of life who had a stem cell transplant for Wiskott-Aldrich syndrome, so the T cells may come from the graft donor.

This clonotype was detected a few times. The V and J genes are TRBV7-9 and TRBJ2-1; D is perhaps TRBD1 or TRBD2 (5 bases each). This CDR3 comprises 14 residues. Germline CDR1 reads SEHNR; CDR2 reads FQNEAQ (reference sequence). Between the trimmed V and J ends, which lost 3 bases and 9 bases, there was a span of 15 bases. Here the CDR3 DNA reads TGTGCCAGCAGCTTTCCCGGGGCGCCTTTTGAGCAGTTCTTC. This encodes CASSFPGAPFEQFF.

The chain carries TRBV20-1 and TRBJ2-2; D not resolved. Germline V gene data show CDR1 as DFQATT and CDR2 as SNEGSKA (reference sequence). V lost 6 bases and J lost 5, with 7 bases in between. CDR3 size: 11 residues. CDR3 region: CSASRTGELFF. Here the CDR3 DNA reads TGCAGTGCCAGCCGGACCGGGGAGCTGTTTTTT.

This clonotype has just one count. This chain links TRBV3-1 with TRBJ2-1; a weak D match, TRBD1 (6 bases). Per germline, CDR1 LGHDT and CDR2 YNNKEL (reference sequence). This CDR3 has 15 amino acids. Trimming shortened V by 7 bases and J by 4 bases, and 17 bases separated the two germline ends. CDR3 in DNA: TGTGCCAGCACCCTAGCCTCGGGACAATACAATGAGCAGTTCTTC. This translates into CASTLASGQYNEQFF.

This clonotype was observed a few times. CDR3 DNA sequence: TGTGCCATCGGCGGGACAGGGCCTACTAACTATGGCTACACCTTC. Translation: CAIGGTGPTNYGYTF. The rearrangement uses TRBV10-3 and TRBJ1-2; 9 bases agree with TRBD1. Trimming took 8 bases from V and 0 from J; bases not matched to a gene: 7. The germline V gene has CDR1 ENHRY and CDR2 SYGVKD. This CDR3 contains 15 residues.

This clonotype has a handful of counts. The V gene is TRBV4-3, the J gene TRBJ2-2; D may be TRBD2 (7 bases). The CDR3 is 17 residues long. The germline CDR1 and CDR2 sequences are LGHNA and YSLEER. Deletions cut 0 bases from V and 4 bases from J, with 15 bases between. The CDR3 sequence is CASSQEGGGAGTGELFF. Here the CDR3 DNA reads TGCGCCAGCAGCCAAGAGGGGGGGGGCGCTGGCACCGGGGAGCTGTTTTTT.

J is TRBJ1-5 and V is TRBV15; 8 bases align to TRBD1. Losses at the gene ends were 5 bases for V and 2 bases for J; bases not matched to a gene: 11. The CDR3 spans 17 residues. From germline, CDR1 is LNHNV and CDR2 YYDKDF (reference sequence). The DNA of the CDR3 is TGTGCCACCAGCCAATCCCCAGGACAGGGTCGCAATCAGCCCCAGCATTTT. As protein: CATSQSPGQGRNQPQHF.

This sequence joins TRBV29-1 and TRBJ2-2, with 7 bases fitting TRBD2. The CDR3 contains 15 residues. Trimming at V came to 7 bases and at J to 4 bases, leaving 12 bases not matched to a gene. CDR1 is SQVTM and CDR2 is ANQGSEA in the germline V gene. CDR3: CSAGGFLRFTGELFF. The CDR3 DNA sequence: TGCAGCGCCGGGGGGTTCTTGCGTTTCACCGGGGAGCTGTTTTTT.

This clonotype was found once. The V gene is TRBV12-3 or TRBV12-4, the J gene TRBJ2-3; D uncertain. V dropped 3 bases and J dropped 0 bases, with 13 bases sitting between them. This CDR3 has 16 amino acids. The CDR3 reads CASSLMLWGSTDTQYF. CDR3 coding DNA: TGTGCCAGCAGTTTGATGCTCTGGGGTAGCACAGATACGCAGTATTTT.

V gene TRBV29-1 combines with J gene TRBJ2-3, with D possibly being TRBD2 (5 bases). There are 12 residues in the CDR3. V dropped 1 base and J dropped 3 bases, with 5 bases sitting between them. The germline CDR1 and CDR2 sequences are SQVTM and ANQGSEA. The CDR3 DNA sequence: TGCAGCGTTGAAGGAGGGACAGATACGCAGTATTTT. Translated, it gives CSVEGGTDTQYF.

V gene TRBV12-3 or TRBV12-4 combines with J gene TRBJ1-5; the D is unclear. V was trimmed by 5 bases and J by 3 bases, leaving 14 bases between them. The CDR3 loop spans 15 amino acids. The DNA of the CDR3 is TGTGCCAGCAGTCCCTTGGAAGGAAACAATCAGCCCCAGCATTTT. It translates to CASSPLEGNNQPQHF.

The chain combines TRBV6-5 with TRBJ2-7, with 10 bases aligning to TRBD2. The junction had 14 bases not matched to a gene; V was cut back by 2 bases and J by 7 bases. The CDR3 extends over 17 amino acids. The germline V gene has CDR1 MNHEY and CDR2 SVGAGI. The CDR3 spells CASSYEKSGTSVDEQYF. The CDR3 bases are TGTGCCAGCAGTTACGAGAAATCCGGGACTAGCGTCGATGAGCAGTACTTC.

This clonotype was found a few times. DNA of the CDR3: TGTGCCAGTCGACGAGGGGTTCTGAACACTGAAGCTTTCTTT. The encoded protein is CASRRGVLNTEAFF. The genes are TRBV7-2 and TRBJ1-1; possible D gene TRBD1, 5 bases. Trimming took off 9 bases at V and 0 bases at J, with 14 bases between the two ends. Per the germline V gene, CDR1 is SGHTA and CDR2 is FQGNSA. The CDR3 spans 14 residues.

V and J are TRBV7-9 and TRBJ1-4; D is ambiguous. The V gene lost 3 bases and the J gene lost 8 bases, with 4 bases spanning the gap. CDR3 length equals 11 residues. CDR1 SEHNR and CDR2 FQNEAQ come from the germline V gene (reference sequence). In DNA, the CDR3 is TGTGCCAGCAGCTTCGGGGAAAAACTGTTTTTT. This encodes CASSFGEKLFF.

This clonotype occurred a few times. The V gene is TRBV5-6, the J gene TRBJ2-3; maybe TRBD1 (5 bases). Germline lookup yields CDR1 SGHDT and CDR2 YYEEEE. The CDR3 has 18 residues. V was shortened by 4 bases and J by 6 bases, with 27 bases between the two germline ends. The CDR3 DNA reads TGTGCCAGCAGCGACAAATTCTTGGACATGAAAATTTGGGATACGCAGTATTTT. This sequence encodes CASSDKFLDMKIWDTQYF.